This T cell receptor (beta chain) stems from a study of tumor T cells in aggressive B-cell lymphoma. Only in-frame clones appear in the TCRdb table, and some are missing; sequencing was by immunoSEQ multiplex PCR. The sample carries thousands of clones, 70% to 75% recorded once. This clone was detected a few times. CDR1 is MRHNA, CDR2 SNTAGT, per germline. V was clipped by 3 bases and J by 4 bases; unmatched bases: 12. This CDR3 has 18 residues. V is TRBV6-4 and J is TRBJ1-2; 12 bases map to TRBD1. This receptor was obtained from an adult with diffuse large B cell lymphoma. Source material: tumor tissue. The CDR3 loop is CASSEIPGQGASGYGYTF. DNA of the CDR3: TGTGCCAGCAGTGAAATTCCGGGACAGGGGGCGAGTGGCTATGGCTACACCTTC.